This T cell receptor (beta chain) was captured by sequencing in a study of cytomegalovirus exposure and HLA in healthy donors. Study-wide results and limits: Immune exposure information comprised only CMV serostatus.

For this clone: Antigen: not known.

V lost 0 bases to trimming and J lost 7 bases; unmatched junction nucleotides: 7. The germline CDR1 and CDR2 sequences are LGHNA and YSLEER. This CDR3 is 17 amino acids long. Use of 60 Vbeta and 13 Jbeta primers characterized the PCR. Using immunoSEQ multiplex PCR, the repertoire was profiled, and TCRdb retains in-frame clones only, with some absent. Among about 160,000 clones listed, 80% were seen once. The sample comprised PBMCs. The origin of this receptor is a human donor in good health. The chain couples TRBV4-3 to TRBJ2-1, with 12 bases identical to TRBD2. The CDR3 reads CASSQDPLAGGRNEQFF. CDR3 DNA: TGCGCCAGCAGCCAAGATCCACTAGCGGGGGGCCGAAATGAGCAGTTCTTC.